This T cell receptor (beta chain) was sequenced in a study of T cells in narcolepsy. Background on the study: Enrolled donors included narcolepsy type 1 or type 2 patients and healthy controls.

This clone was detected a few times. Its cognate antigen is unknown. Using immunoSEQ multiplex PCR, the repertoire was profiled, and TCRdb retains in-frame clones only, with some absent. This sample yields 7,700 or so clones, of which about 55% are seen a single time; about 22% belongs to the top ten. CDR1 and CDR2 (germline): MGHRA, YSYEKL. The length of the CDR3 is 15 residues. Trimming removed 7 bases at V and 7 bases at J, with 22 bases between. Findings and caveats of the study: Autoreactive clonotypes reportedly recurred in blood of same and different patients, not controls. Comparing one patient's CSF and blood CD4+ clonotypes highlighted HCRT- and TRIB2-specific autoreactive clonotypes.

Sequencing was done on a sample of CD45RA- memory CD8+ T cells from PBMCs. This TCR was sampled from a human donor with narcolepsy. V usage is TRBV4-1 and J usage is TRBJ1-1; D gene uncertain. The CDR3 bases are TGCGCCAGCAAGTCTTTTGTACGAGGTGACGGTGAAGCTTTCTTT. Encoded protein: CASKSFVRGDGEAFF.